The present entry profiles one T cell receptor beta chain with its context. The data stem from a study of OX40 agonist ivuxolimab in advanced cancers. The method was immunoSEQ multiplex PCR; TCRdb's version includes in-frame clones alone and lacks a portion of them. This table holds about 59,000 clones, about 87% found once. Germline assignment: CDR1 SQVTM and CDR2 ANQGSEA. CDR3 length equals 13 residues. The trim removed 7 bases at V and 6 bases at J, leaving 11 bases unmatched. This chain links TRBV29-1 with TRBJ2-5; TRBD1 matches at 7 bases. This receptor was obtained from an adult with an advanced solid tumor such as melanoma, head and neck, liver or kidney cancer. The sample in question was CD4+ or CD8+ T cells sorted from blood, obtained in a trial of the OX40 agonist ivuxolimab. The CDR3 bases are TGCAGCGCAGGGGGACGGGCGGTAAAGACCCAGTACTTC. This sequence encodes CSAGGRAVKTQYF.